Described below is a single T cell receptor (beta chain) sequence and its context. Its specificity is unknown. The V gene's germline CDR1 is SNHLY and CDR2 FYNNEI. The CDR3 length is 15 residues. After removal of 5 bases from V and 4 bases from J, the junction contained 5 bases not matched to a gene. The diagnostic basis comprised clinical symptoms, serum thyroxine and TRAb, thyroid ultrasound and orbital computed tomography. This specimen belongs to a study of T cells in Graves' hyperthyroidism and ophthalmopathy. General study points: Most clonotypes that expanded in the thyroid above 0.001 also showed up in blood. Ophthalmopathy onset followed model prediction by a median approximately 5.9 months. Using 13 V-J features, a model discriminated ophthalmopathy from stable hyperthyroidism.

The investigators amplified TCR beta CDR3 regions from RNA transcripts. Researchers ran a first-round RT-PCR on the TCR CDR3 using the HTBI primer set. TCRdb fed the multiplex PCR reads into MiXCR, producing one record per CDR3 protein. The sample shows about 840,000 distinct CDR3 sequences, over 35% of them seen only once. This receptor was taken from a young man with Graves' hyperthyroidism. The source material was blood. This chain uses TRBV2 with TRBJ2-7; 13 bases match TRBD2. The CDR3 protein is CASSYSTSGRYEQYF. DNA for the CDR3: TGTGCCAGCAGTTACTCGACTAGCGGGAGGTACGAGCAGTACTTC.